This T cell receptor (beta chain) stems from a study of CD8+ T cells in alopecia areata. Whole-study context: Tofacitinib lasted 6 to 18 months, then 6 months off drug. Study-wide findings and caveats: Lesional scalp exceeded normal scalp in clonality, especially in alopecia totalis/universalis. Clarity of TCR sharing across patients fell short of that in mice, possibly HLA-related.

Isolated RNA was reverse transcribed into cDNA used as the sequencing template. Measured with immunoSEQ multiplex PCR; TCRdb has only the in-frame clones, and not every one. The table has approximately 180,000 clones, approximately 62% seen once. Germline assignment: CDR1 KGHSH and CDR2 LQKENI. The CDR3 sequence is 15 residues long. V lost 3 bases to trimming and J lost 2 bases, with 13 bases between them. Peripheral blood and lesional scalp punch biopsies were taken from alopecia areata patients. Turning to this clone: As yet, its antigen is unknown.

This clonotype was obtained from a human donor with alopecia areata. The rearrangement joins TRBV18 to TRBJ1-1; D possibly corresponds to TRBD1 (6 bases). Source: CD4+ T cells sorted from blood, taken at week 0. CDR3 in DNA: TGTGCCAGCTCACCCGGACAGAGCATCAACACTGAAGCTTTCTTT. Protein product: CASSPGQSINTEAFF.